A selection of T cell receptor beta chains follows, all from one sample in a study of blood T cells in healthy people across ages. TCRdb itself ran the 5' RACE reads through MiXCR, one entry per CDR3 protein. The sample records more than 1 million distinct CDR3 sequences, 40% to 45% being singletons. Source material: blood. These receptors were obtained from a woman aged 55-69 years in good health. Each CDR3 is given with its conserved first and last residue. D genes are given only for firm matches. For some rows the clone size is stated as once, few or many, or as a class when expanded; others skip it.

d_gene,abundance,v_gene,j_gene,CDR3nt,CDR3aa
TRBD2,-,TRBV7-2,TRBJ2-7,TGTGCCAGCAGCTTAGAAGCGGGAACAGTCTTAAATGAGCAGTACTTC,CASSLEAGTVLNEQYF
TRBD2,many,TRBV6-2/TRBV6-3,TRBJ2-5,TGTGCCAGCAGGAACACCGGGGGGTACCAAGAGACCCAGTACTTC,CASRNTGGYQETQYF
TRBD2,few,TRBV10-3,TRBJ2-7,TGTGCCATCAGTGATTGGTCTAGCGGGAACTACGAGCAGTACTTC,CAISDWSSGNYEQYF
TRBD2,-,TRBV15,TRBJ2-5,TGTGCCACCAGCATATCTAGCGGGAAAGAGACCCAGTACTTC,CATSISSGKETQYF
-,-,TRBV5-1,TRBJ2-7,TGCGCCAGCAGCTTGGATGGCGACAGGTACTACGAGCAGTACTTC,CASSLDGDRYYEQYF
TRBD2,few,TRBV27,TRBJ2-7,TGTGCCAGCTCAAGAAGCGGGAACGAGCAGTACTTC,CASSRSGNEQYF
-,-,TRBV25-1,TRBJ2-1,TGTGCCAGCAGTGAAATGGTGAACAATGAGCAGTTCTTC,CASSEMVNNEQFF
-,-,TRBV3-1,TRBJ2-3,TGTGCCAGCAGCCAGACAGAAGATACGCAGTATTTT,CASSQTEDTQYF
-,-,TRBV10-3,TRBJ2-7,TGTGCCGCTGCCCGGGGCCTAAGTGTCGAGCAGTACTTC,CAAARGLSVEQYF
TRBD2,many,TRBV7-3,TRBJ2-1,TGTGCCAGCAGCCAGACCATAGCGGGAGGGCACGGTGAGCAGTTCTTC,CASSQTIAGGHGEQFF
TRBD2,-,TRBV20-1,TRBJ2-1,TGCAGTGCTAGAGATAGGGAGGGTTCGACCTACAATGAGCAGTTCTTC,CSARDREGSTYNEQFF
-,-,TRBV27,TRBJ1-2,TGTGCCAGCAGGGGTATATGGGACTATGGCTACACCTTC,CASRGIWDYGYTF
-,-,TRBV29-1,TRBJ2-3,TGCAGCGTTGTCCCCAGGGAAGTAGATACGCAGTATTTT,CSVVPREVDTQYF
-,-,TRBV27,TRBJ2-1,TGTGCCAGCAGTGAGTCGCCTAGCTCCAACTATAATGAGCAGTTCTTC,CASSESPSSNYNEQFF
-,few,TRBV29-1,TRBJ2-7,TGCAGCGTTGAAGATCCGGTCAGGGGGGCCTACGAGCAGTACTTC,CSVEDPVRGAYEQYF
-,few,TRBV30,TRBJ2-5,TGTGCCTGGAGCGGGACTTGGCAAGAGACCCAGTACTTC,CAWSGTWQETQYF
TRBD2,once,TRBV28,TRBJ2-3,TGTGCCACAGCGGGGAGCGGGAGGGCCGGGACAGATACGCAGTATTTT,CATAGSGRAGTDTQYF
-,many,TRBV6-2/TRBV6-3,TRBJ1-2,TGTGCCAGCTCAGAGGACTATGGCTACACCTTC,CASSEDYGYTF
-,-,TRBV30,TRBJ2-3,TGTGCCTGGAACTCCCGGGGGCCCTACACAGATACGCAGTATTTT,CAWNSRGPYTDTQYF
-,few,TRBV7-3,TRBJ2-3,TGTGCCAGCAGCTTAGGTCTCGGAGGTTTCGATACGCAGTATTTT,CASSLGLGGFDTQYF
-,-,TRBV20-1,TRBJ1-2,TGCAGTGCTAGAGACCCCGGGCCTAGCGGTTATGGCTACACCTTC,CSARDPGPSGYGYTF
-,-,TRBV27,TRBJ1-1,TGTGCCAGCAGCCCCCTAATCGGGAACACTGAAGCTTTCTTT,CASSPLIGNTEAFF
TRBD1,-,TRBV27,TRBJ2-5,TGTGCCAGCAGTCAAAGGACAGGGAGGTCGGAAGAGACCCAGTACTTC,CASSQRTGRSEETQYF
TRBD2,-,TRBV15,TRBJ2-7,TGTGCCACCAGCAGAGATGAGGCGGGAGTGGGGGAGCAGTACTTC,CATSRDEAGVGEQYF
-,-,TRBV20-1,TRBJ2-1,TGCAGTGCCAGGGACCCGGAGGAGTACAATGAGCAGTTCTTC,CSARDPEEYNEQFF
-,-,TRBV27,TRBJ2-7,TGTGCCAGCAGTTCAGTTGGGGACGTTTGGGCCTACGAGCAGTACTTC,CASSSVGDVWAYEQYF
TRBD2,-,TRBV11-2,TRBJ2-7,TGTGCCAGCAGCTTAGGCCGACTAGCGGGAGTCTACAATGAGCAGTACTTC,CASSLGRLAGVYNEQYF
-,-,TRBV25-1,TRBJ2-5,TGTGCCAGCAGTGAATATGGGGTAGTAGGAGGGACCCAGTACTTC,CASSEYGVVGGTQYF
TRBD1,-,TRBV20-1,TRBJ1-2,TGCAGTGCGGCACCGGGACAGAAGTTGGGTGGCTACACCTTC,CSAAPGQKLGGYTF
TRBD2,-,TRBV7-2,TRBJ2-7,TGTGCCAGCAGCTCTAGCGGGAGTGAAGGCGAGCAGTACTTC,CASSSSGSEGEQYF
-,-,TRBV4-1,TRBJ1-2,TGCGCCAGCAGCCAAGCGGGGGGCTATGGCTACACCTTC,CASSQAGGYGYTF
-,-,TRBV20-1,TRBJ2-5,TGCAGTGCTGCAAAGAGTGAGACCCAGTACTTC,CSAAKSETQYF
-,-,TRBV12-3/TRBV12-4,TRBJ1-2,TGTGCCAGCAACGGCCAGGGGTTCAATGGCTACACCTTC,CASNGQGFNGYTF
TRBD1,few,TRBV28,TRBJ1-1,TGTGCCAGCAGTCCCGGGACAGGGGGCAGGAACACTGAAGCTTTCTTT,CASSPGTGGRNTEAFF
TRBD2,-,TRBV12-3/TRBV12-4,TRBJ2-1,TGTGCCAGCAGTTCCCACCTGGCGGGAGGAGGTCTGGTGAACAATGAGCAGTTCTTC,CASSSHLAGGGLVNNEQFF
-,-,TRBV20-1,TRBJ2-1,TGCAGTGCTAATTCCCCGGGAGAGCGTGTTGAGCAGTTCTTC,CSANSPGERVEQFF
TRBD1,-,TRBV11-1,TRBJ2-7,TGTGCCAGCAGCTCCCTGGACAGGGTTTCCTACGAGCAGTACTTC,CASSSLDRVSYEQYF
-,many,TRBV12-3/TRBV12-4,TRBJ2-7,TGTGCCAGCAGTGTAAAGGGGTACTACGAGCAGTACTTC,CASSVKGYYEQYF
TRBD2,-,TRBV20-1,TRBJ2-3,TGCAGTGCTATCGGGACTAGCGGGAGGGGAAATACGCAGTATTTT,CSAIGTSGRGNTQYF
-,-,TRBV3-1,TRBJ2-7,TGTGCCAGCAGCCAAGCGGCAGGGTACTACGAGCAGTACTTC,CASSQAAGYYEQYF
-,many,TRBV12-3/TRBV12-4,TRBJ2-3,TGTGCCAGCAGTCGAGATTACACAGATACGCAGTATTTT,CASSRDYTDTQYF
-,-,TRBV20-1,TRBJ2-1,TGCAGTGCTAGAGCCGGCCCCAGCTCCTACAATGAGCAGTTCTTC,CSARAGPSSYNEQFF
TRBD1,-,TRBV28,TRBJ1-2,TGTGCCAGCAGTTTCTGGGACAGGAGATTTTCTTATGGCTACACCTTC,CASSFWDRRFSYGYTF
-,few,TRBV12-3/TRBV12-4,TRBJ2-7,TGTGCCAGCAGTGAGGGACACCAATCCTACGAGCAGTACTTC,CASSEGHQSYEQYF
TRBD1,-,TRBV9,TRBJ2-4,TGTACCAGCAGCCCGGGACAGGGTGAAAACATTCAGTACTTC,CTSSPGQGENIQYF
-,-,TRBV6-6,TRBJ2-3,TGTGCCACCCAAAAGGCCGGGGGTACAGATACGCAGTATTTT,CATQKAGGTDTQYF
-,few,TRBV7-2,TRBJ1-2,TGTGCCAGCAGCCTTCTGATCGGACAGCTTAATATTTTGGGCTACACCTTC,CASSLLIGQLNILGYTF
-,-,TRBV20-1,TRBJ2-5,TGCAGTGCTAGAGATTCCCTGGGCCGGCCAGAGACCCAGTACTTC,CSARDSLGRPETQYF
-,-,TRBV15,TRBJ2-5,TGTGCCACCAGCAGGAGCAGGGGCGCGTACCAAGAGACCCAGTACTTC,CATSRSRGAYQETQYF
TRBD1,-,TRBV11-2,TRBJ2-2,TGTGCCAGCAGCATGGGACAGTCCTTGATCTTTGGGGAGCTGTTTTTT,CASSMGQSLIFGELFF
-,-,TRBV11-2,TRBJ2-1,TGTGCCAGCAGCTCCGGGACCCTCGTAGGCAATGAGCAGTTCTTC,CASSSGTLVGNEQFF
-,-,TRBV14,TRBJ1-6,TGTGCCAGCAGCCAAGTCGGAGACATCGGCCTCCACTTT,CASSQVGDIGLHF
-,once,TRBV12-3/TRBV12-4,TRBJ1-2,TGTGCCAGCAGTTTTAGGTTGGGAGCATCGGCTAACTATGGCTACACCTTC,CASSFRLGASANYGYTF
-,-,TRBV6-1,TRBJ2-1,TGTGCCAGCAGTGACGACGATGAGCAGTTCTTC,CASSDDDEQFF
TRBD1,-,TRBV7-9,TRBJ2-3,TGTGCCAGCAGTTCAGGGGGCGCGGTAGATACGCAGTATTTT,CASSSGGAVDTQYF
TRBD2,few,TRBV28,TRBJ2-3,TGTGCCAGCAGAGGACTAGACGCAACAGATACGCAGTATTTT,CASRGLDATDTQYF
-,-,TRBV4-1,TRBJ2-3,TGCGCCAGCAGCCTTCAGGGGGGCACCACAGATACGCAGTATTTT,CASSLQGGTTDTQYF